The following is a TCR beta chain sequence with its context. The data were obtained in a study of cytomegalovirus exposure and HLA in healthy donors. The V gene's germline CDR1 is SGHRS and CDR2 YFSETQ. Trimming cost V 2 bases and J 7 bases; bases outside gene matches: 6. This CDR3 has 15 residues. This PCR relied on a set of 60 Vbeta primers and 13 Jbeta primers. Assay used: immunoSEQ multiplex PCR; TCRdb lists only in-frame clones, some missing. Recorded for this sample: tens of thousands of clones. The genes are TRBV5-1 and TRBJ1-5, with 10 bases fitting TRBD1. The clonotype comes from a man aged 45-65 years in good health and CMV-seropositive. Sequencing was done on a sample of PBMCs. The CDR3 DNA is TGCGCCAGCAGCTTAACCGGGACAGGGGACCAGCCCCAGCATTTT. This sequence encodes CASSLTGTGDQPQHF.